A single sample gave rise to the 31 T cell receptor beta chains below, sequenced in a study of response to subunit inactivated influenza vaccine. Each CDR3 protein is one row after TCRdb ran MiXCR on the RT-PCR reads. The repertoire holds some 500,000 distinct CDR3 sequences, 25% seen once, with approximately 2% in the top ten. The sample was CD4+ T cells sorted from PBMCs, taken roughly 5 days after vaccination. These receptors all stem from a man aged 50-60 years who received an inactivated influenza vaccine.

The CDR3 bases are TGCAGTGCTAGCGGGCAGGGGGTAGGCGGGGAGCTGTTTTTT. Amino acids: CSASGQGVGGELFF. The chain is built from TRBV20-1 and TRBJ2-2; 7 bases are shared with TRBD1. CDR3 size: 14 residues. V lost 3 bases and J lost 7; bases outside the gene matches: 8. The germline CDR1 and CDR2 sequences are DFQATT and SNEGSKA (reference sequence).

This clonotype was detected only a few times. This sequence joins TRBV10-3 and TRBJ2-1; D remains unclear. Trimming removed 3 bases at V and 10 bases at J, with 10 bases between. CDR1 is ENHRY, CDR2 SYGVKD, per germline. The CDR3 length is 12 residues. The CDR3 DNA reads TGTGCCATCAGTGACCTAGGGCTCGAGCAGTTCTTC. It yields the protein CAISDLGLEQFF.

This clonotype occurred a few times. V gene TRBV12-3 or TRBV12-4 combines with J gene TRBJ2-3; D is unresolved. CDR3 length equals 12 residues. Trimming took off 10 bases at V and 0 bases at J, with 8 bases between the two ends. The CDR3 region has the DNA TGTGCCACCAGAGTTAGCACAGATACGCAGTATTTT. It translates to CATRVSTDTQYF.

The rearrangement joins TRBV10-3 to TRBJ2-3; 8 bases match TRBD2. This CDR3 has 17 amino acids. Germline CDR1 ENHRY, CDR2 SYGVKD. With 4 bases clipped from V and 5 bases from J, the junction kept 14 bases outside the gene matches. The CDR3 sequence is CAISGRVYGSGGDTQYF. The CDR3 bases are TGTGCCATCAGTGGAAGGGTCTACGGGAGCGGGGGAGATACGCAGTATTTT.

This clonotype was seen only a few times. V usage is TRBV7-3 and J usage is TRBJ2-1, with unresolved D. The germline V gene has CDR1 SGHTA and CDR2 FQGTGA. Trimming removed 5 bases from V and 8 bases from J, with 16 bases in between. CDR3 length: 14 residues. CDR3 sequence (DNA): TGTGCCAGCAGCCCCGGGCCCCTCCAGCATGAGCAGTTCTTC. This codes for CASSPGPLQHEQFF.

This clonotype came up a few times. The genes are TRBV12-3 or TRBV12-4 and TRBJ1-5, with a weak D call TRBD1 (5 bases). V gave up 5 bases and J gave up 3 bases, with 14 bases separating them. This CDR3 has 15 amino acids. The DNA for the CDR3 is TGTGCCAGCAGTCCGGGACCTCGGGACAATCAGCCCCAGCATTTT. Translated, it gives CASSPGPRDNQPQHF.

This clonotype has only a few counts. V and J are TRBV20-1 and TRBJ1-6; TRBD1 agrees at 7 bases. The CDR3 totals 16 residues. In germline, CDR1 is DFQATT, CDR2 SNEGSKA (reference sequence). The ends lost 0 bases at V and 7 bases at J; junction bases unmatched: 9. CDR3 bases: TGCAGTGCTAGAGATTTCGGGAGGGGGCCCAATTCACCCCTCCACTTT. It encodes CSARDFGRGPNSPLHF.

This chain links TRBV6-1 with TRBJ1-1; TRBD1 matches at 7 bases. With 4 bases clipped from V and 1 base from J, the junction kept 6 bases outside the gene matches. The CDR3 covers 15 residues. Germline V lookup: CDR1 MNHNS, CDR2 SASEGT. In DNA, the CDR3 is TGTGCCAGCAGTGCACGACAGGGAAGGAACACTGAAGCTTTCTTT. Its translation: CASSARQGRNTEAFF.

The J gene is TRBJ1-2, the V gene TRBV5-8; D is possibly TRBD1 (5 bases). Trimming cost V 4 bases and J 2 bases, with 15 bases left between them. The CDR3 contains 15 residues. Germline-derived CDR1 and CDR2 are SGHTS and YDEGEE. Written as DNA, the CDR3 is TGTGCCAGCAGCGTCGGGACCGCATCCAACTATGGCTACACCTTC. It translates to CASSVGTASNYGYTF.

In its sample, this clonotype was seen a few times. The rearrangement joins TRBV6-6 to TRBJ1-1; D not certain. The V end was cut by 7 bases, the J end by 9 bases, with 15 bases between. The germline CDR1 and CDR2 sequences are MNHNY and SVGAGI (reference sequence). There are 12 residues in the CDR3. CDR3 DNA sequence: TGTGCCAGCAACTTACGGACCTCTCAAGCTTTCTTT. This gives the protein CASNLRTSQAFF.

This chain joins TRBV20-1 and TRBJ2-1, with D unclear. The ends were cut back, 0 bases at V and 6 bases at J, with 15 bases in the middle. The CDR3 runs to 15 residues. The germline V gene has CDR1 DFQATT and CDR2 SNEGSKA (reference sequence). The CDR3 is CSARDLMTTRNEQFF. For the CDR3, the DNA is TGCAGTGCTAGAGATTTAATGACGACACGCAATGAGCAGTTCTTC.

CDR3 region: CATSDHRVMGQPQHF. The CDR3 DNA reads TGTGCCACCAGTGATCACAGGGTGATGGGCCAGCCCCAGCATTTT. J is TRBJ1-5 and V is TRBV24-1, with D perhaps TRBD1 (6 bases). The ends were cut back, 3 bases at V and 7 bases at J, with 15 bases in the middle. The CDR3 extends over 15 amino acids. Per the germline V gene, CDR1 is KGHDR and CDR2 is SFDVKD.

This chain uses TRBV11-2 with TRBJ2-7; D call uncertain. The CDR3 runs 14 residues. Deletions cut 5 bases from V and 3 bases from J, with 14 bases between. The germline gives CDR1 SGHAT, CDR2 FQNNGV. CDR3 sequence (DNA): TGTGCCAGCAGCAAGGAACGACTGGGCTACGAGCAGTACTTC. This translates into CASSKERLGYEQYF.

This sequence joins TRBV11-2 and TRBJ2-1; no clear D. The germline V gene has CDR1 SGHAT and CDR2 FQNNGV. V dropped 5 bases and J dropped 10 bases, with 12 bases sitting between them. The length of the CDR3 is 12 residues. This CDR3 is CASSQNVGEQFF. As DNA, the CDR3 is TGTGCCAGCAGCCAAAACGTGGGGGAGCAGTTCTTC.

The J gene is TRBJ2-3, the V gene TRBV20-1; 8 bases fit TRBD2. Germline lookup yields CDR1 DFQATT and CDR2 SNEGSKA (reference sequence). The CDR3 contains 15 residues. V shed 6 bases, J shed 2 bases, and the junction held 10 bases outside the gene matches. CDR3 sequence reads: CSAAGRRGDTDTQYF. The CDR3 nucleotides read TGCAGTGCGGCCGGCAGGCGGGGGGACACAGATACGCAGTATTTT.

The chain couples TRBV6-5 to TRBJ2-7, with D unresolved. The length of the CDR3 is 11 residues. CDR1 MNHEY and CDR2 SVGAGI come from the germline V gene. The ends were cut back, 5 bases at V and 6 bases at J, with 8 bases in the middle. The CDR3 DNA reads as TGTGCCAGCAGTCGTGGGCTCGAGCAGTACTTC. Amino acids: CASSRGLEQYF.

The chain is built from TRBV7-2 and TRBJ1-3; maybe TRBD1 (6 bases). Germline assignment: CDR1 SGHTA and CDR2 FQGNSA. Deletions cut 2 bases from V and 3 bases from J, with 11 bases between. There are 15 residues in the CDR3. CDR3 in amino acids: CASSLYQGLGNTIYF. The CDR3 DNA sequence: TGTGCCAGCAGCTTATATCAGGGGCTTGGAAACACCATATATTTT.

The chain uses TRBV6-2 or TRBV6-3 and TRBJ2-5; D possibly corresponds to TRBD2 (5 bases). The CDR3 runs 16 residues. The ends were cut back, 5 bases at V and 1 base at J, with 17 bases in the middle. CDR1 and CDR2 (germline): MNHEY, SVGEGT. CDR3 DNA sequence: TGTGCCAGCAGTCCAATCCGGAGGCCAACCCAAGAGACCCAGTACTTC. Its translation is CASSPIRRPTQETQYF.

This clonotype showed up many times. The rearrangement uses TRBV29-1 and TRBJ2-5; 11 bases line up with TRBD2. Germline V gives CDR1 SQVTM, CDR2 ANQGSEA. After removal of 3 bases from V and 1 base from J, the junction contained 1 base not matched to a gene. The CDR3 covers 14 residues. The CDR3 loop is CSVETSGAQETQYF. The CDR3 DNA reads TGCAGCGTTGAGACTAGCGGGGCCCAAGAGACCCAGTACTTC.

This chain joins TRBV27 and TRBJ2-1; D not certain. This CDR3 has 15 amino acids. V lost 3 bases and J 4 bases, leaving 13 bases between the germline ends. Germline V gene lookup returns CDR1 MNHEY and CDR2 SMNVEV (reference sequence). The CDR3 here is CASSFSDGRYNEQFF. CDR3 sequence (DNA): TGTGCCAGCAGTTTTTCCGACGGGCGGTACAATGAGCAGTTCTTC.

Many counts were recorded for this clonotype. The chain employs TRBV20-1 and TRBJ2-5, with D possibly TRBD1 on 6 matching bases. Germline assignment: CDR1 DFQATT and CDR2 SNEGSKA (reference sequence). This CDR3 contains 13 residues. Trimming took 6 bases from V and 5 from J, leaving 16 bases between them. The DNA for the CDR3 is TGCAGTGCAAAGGACAGCAGGTCGGAGACCCAGTACTTC. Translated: CSAKDSRSETQYF.

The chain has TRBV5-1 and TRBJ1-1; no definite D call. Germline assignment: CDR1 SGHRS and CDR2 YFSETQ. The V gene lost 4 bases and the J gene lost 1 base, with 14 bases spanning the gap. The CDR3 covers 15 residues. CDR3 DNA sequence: TGCGCCAGCAGCGCCTTCCCCCAAAGGAACACTGAAGCTTTCTTT. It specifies CASSAFPQRNTEAFF.

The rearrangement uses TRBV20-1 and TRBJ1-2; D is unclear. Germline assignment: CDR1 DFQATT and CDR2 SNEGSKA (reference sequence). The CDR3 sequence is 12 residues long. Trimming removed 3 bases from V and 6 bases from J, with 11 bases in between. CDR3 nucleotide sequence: TGCAGTGCTAGTCTAGGTTGGGATGGCTACACCTTC. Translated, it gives CSASLGWDGYTF.

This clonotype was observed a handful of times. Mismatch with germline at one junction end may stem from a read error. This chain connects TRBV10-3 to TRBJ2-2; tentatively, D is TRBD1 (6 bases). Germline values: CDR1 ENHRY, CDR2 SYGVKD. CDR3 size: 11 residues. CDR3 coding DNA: TGTGCCATCCGGGACACCGGTGAGCTGTTTTTT. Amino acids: CAIRDTGELFF.

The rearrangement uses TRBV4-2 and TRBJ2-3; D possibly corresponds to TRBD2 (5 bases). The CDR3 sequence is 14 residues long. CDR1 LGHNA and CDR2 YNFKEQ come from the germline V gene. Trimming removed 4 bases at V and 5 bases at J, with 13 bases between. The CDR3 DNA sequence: TGTGCCAGCAGCCCGCGAGGGCTGCAAGATACGCAGTATTTT. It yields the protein CASSPRGLQDTQYF.

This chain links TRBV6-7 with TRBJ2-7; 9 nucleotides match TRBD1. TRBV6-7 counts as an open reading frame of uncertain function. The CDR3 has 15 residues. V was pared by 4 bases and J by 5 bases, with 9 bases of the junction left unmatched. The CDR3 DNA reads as TGTGCCAGCAGTTTCTCCGGGGACAGGGTTAACGAGCAGTACTTC. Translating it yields CASSFSGDRVNEQYF.

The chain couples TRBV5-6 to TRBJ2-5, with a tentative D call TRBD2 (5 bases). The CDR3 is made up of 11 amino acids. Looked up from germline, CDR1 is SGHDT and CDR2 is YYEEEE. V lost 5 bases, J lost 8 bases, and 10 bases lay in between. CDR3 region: CASRLRGTQYF. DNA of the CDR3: TGTGCCAGCAGACTCCGGGGTACCCAGTACTTC. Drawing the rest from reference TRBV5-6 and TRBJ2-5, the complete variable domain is DAGVTQSPTHLIKTRGQQVTLRCSPKSGHDTVSWYQQALGQGPQFIFQYYEEEERQRGNFPDRFSGHQFPNYSSELNVNALLLGDSALYLCASRLRGTQYFGPGTRLLVL.

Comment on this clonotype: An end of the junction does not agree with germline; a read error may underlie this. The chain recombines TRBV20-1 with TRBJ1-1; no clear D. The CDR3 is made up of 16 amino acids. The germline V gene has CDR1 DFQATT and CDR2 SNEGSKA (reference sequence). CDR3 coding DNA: TGCAGTGCTAGAGGCCGTCCTGTTATCATGAACACTGAAGTTTTCTTT. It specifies CSARGRPVIMNTEVFF.

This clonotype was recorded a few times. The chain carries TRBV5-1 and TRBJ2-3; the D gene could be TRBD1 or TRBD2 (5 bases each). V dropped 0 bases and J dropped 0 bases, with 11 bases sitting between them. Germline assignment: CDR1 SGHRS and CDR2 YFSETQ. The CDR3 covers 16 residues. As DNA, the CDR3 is TGCGCCAGCAGCTTGGGGGACGGATGGAGCACAGATACGCAGTATTTT. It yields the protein CASSLGDGWSTDTQYF.

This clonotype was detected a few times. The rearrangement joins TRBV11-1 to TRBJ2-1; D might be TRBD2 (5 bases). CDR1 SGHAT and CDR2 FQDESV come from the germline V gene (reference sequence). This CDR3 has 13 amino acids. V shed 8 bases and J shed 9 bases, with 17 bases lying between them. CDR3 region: CASCPLASGEQFF. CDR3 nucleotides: TGTGCCAGCTGTCCATTAGCGTCTGGTGAGCAGTTCTTC.

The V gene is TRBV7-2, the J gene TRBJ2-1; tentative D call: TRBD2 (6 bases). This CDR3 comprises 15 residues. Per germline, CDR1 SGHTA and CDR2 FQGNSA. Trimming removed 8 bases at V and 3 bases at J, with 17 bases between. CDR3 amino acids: CASLASGLHYNEQFF. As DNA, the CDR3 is TGTGCCAGCTTAGCCTCGGGACTCCACTACAATGAGCAGTTCTTC.